One and the same sample provided the 2 T cell receptor beta chains below, sequenced in a study of blood T cells in healthy people across ages (dated by TCRdb to between 2015 and 2017). Library preparation was by 5' RACE. Sequencer: Illumina HiSeq 2500. A second about 7 to 11 cycle PCR used a sample-barcoded 5' primer and a J-beta primer mix. The raw public data were reprocessed by TCRdb itself: fastp quality trimming at Q25, MiXCR clonotype calling, in-frame beta chains only. Identical CDR3 protein sequences are pooled into one entry, listed with their most common genes and DNA. The sample has some 860,000 distinct CDR3 sequences on record, more than 55% of them singletons. The ten top clones hold under 30% of the sample. The sequenced material came from blood. The source of these receptors is a middle-aged man in good health.

V and J are TRBV11-1 and TRBJ2-6; D is tentatively TRBD1 or TRBD2 (5 bases each). The CDR3 runs to 17 residues. V shed 5 bases and J shed 2 bases, with 16 bases lying between them. Germline V gives CDR1 SGHAT, CDR2 FQDESV (reference sequence). CDR3 sequence reads: CASSRYGTVPGANVLTF. Here the CDR3 DNA reads TGTGCCAGCAGCCGATATGGGACGGTGCCTGGGGCCAACGTCCTGACTTTC. Filled out from reference TRBV11-1 and TRBJ2-6, the complete variable domain reads EAEVAQSPRYKITEKSQAVAFWCDPISGHATLYWYRQILGQGPELLVQFQDESVVDDSQLPKDRFSAERLKGVDSTLKIQPAELGDSAMYLCASSRYGTVPGANVLTFGAGSRLTVL.

This rearrangement joins TRBV28 to TRBJ2-7; 8 bases agree with TRBD1. Germline V lookup: CDR1 MDHEN, CDR2 SYDVKM. The CDR3 has 15 amino acids. The CDR3 DNA is TGTGCAACGGGCTTGACAGGGGCTTTCTCCTACGAGCAGTACTTC. It yields the protein CATGLTGAFSYEQYF.